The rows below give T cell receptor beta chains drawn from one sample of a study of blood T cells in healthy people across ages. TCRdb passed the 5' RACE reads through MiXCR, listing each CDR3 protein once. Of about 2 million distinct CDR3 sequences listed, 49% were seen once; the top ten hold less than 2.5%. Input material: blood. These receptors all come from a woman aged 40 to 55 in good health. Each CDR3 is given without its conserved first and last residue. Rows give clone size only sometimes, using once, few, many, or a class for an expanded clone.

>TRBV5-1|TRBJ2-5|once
ASSLNWYDEQY
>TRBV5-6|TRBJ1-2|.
ASSSLGGTYGYT
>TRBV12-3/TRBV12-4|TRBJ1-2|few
ASRNDRGRKGYT
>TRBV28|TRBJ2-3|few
ASSFFGQGAEDTQY
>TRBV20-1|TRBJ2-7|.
SARDPRLPYQQY
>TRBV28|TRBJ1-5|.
ASTETTGINQPQH
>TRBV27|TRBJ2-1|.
ASSLSRGRGTYNEQF
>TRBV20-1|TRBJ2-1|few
SARGGGRYNEQF
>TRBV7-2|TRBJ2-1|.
ASSLFQGGMNEQF
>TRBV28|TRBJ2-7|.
ASIGQGKYEQY
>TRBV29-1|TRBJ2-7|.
SVTGTARAYEQY
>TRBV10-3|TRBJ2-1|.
AISDLSGGKASSYNEQF
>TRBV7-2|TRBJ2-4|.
ASSARIGTSGGKNIQY
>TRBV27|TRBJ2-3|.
ASSFSAGEFTDTQY
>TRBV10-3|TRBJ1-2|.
AISEGQAEGYT
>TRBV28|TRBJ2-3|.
ASSLVQTDTQY
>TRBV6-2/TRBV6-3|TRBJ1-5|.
ASSPPDRPHQPQH
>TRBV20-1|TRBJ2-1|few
SVTRRGQSYNEQF
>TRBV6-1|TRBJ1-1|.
ASSEAAGLGRSTEAF
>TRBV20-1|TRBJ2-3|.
SARDPAGGNADTQY
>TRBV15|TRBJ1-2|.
ATSLPGTYGYT
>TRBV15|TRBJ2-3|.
ATSLAGGTLTDTQY
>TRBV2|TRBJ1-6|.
ASSRDRGNNSPLH
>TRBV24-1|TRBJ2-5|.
ATSAGCETQY
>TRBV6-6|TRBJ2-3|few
ASSYPQGYTDTQY
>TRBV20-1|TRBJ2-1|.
SASYGESHNEQF
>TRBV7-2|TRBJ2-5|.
ASSLDPGGAKETQY
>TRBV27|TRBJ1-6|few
ASTPGTYNSPLH
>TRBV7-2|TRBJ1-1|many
ASSLAGFRTEAF